This entry lists 5 T cell receptor beta chains sequenced from one sample in a study of T cells in Graves' hyperthyroidism and ophthalmopathy. Authors of the study amplified TCR beta CDR3 regions from RNA transcripts. The HTBI primer set served for first-round RT-PCR of the TCR CDR3. TCRdb reprocessed the multiplex PCR reads with MiXCR, giving one entry per CDR3 protein. The sample includes approximately 720,000 distinct CDR3 sequences, roughly a sixth of them seen just once. The sequenced material came from blood. These receptors came from a woman in her forties or fifties with Graves' hyperthyroidism that later progressed to Graves' ophthalmopathy.

V gene TRBV7-9 combines with J gene TRBJ2-5; 8 bases are a match to TRBD2. The junction had 3 bases not matched to a gene; V was cut back by 7 bases and J by 2 bases. The CDR3 consists of 13 residues. Looked up from germline, CDR1 is SEHNR and CDR2 is FQNEAQ (reference sequence). CDR3 coding DNA: TGTGCCAGCAACGCGGGGGGACAAGAGACCCAGTACTTC. Its translation is CASNAGGQETQYF.

This chain uses TRBV18 with TRBJ1-1; D remains unclear. CDR1 KGHSH and CDR2 LQKENI come from the germline V gene. The CDR3 runs to 14 residues. Deletions cut 5 bases from V and 6 bases from J, with 16 bases between. CDR3 sequence (DNA): TGTGCCAGCTCAGATAAGGGTTCGTCCGCTGAAGCTTTCTTT. It codes for CASSDKGSSAEAFF.

The chain recombines TRBV3-1 with TRBJ2-1; 8 nucleotides line up with TRBD2. Looked up from germline, CDR1 is LGHDT and CDR2 is YNNKEL (reference sequence). This CDR3 contains 18 residues. The ends lost 2 bases at V and 2 bases at J; junction bases unmatched: 11. The CDR3, as DNA: TGTGCCAGCAGCCAATCCCCTAATGAGCGGGGGCCCTACAATGAGCAGTTCTTC. It translates to CASSQSPNERGPYNEQFF.

This clonotype has a handful of counts. This chain links TRBV14 with TRBJ1-1, with D uncertain. The CDR3 consists of 14 residues. Per the germline V gene, CDR1 is SGHDN and CDR2 is FVKESK. V was shortened by 4 bases and J by 4 bases, with 13 bases between the two germline ends. The CDR3 DNA reads TGTGCCAGCAGCCCCCCCAGGTTTCGCACTGAAGCTTTCTTT. Protein: CASSPPRFRTEAFF. Based on the CDR3 plus reference TRBV14 and TRBJ1-1, the full variable domain is EAGVTQFPSHSVIEKGQTVTLRCDPISGHDNLYWYRRVMGKEIKFLLHFVKESKQDESGMPNNRFLAERTGGTYSTLKVQPAELEDSGVYFCASSPPRFRTEAFFGQGTRLTVV.

In its sample, this clonotype was seen many times. The genes are TRBV12-3 or TRBV12-4 and TRBJ2-2; 8 bases line up with TRBD2. This CDR3 has 13 residues. The ends lost 6 bases at V and 6 bases at J; junction bases unmatched: 3. CDR3 nucleotides: TGTGCCAGCAGCCGGGGGGGGCCCGGGGAGCTGTTTTTT. As protein: CASSRGGPGELFF.